Listed below are T cell receptor beta chains from one sample, sequenced in a study of T cell repertoires in cytomegalovirus infection. From the reads, TCRdb called clonotypes with MiXCR, one entry per CDR3 protein. In the table there are roughly 600,000 distinct CDR3 sequences, roughly 26% of which are singletons. The specimen was CD8+ T cells from PBMCs. The source of these receptors is a human donor in good health (CMV status not recorded). Some clones in this sample may be carry-over from other donors' samples. The CDR3 runs from the conserved cysteine through the conserved F or W. Fields, in order: V gene, CDR3 length, CDR3 protein.

V: TRBV20-1
length: 17
CDR3: CSAREEGLAGAWETQYF

V: TRBV7-6
length: 15
CDR3: CASSFPGTMNTEAFF

V: TRBV6-2/TRBV6-3
length: 16
CDR3: CASSYSKASGGLEQFF

V: TRBV24-1
length: 15
CDR3: CVTSDPAPSGTEAFF

V: TRBV5-6
length: 16
CDR3: CASSLGEPYSNQPQHF

V: TRBV11-2
length: 14
CDR3: CASSPGAGTNTQYF

V: TRBV6-6
length: 16
CDR3: CAASSIESFTYNEQFF

V: TRBV19
length: 14
CDR3: CASSIRGENYGYTF

V: TRBV20-1
length: 16
CDR3: CSARPIMTGSSYEQYF

V: TRBV5-1
length: 13
CDR3: CASSGEGNTEAFF

V: TRBV6-2/TRBV6-3
length: 12
CDR3: CASSYPGGRQFF

V: TRBV2
length: 15
CDR3: CASRGEGLAGNTIYF

V: TRBV6-2/TRBV6-3
length: 17
CDR3: CASSYSTSKGNSDTIYF

V: TRBV7-9
length: 15
CDR3: CASSYPRGAQETQYF

V: TRBV28
length: 14
CDR3: CASNQGQEMWTQYF

V: TRBV7-2
length: 17
CDR3: CASSKPKSGANTGELFF

V: TRBV25-1
length: 13
CDR3: CASSNKPYNEQFF

V: TRBV27
length: 15
CDR3: CASSHGHLNTGELFF

V: TRBV7-6
length: 14
CDR3: CASSSDGRHSPLHF

V: TRBV29-1
length: 15
CDR3: CSVGGGASSGNTIYF

V: TRBV14
length: 14
CDR3: CASSLDQDQETQYF

V: TRBV14
length: 16
CDR3: CASSQDLLGGRYEQYF